These 27 T cell receptor beta chains share one sample of origin, sequenced in a study of T cell clones after liver transplantation. Libraries were prepared by immunoSEQ multiplex PCR; TCRdb keeps only in-frame clonotypes and omits some of them. The sample lists about 74,000 clones; roughly 80% were seen once. The sequences come from CD4+ T cells from blood, collected before liver transplant. The receptor set was obtained from a human donor who received a liver transplant.

This chain uses TRBV5-1 with TRBJ2-2; D might be TRBD2 (6 bases). CDR1 and CDR2 from the germline V gene are SGHRS and YFSETQ. V was pared by 2 bases and J by 6 bases, with 14 bases between. This CDR3 spans 15 amino acids. The CDR3 protein is CASSFQAGVAGELFF. In DNA form, the CDR3 reads TGCGCCAGCAGCTTTCAAGCGGGTGTCGCCGGGGAGCTGTTTTTT.

V and J are TRBV7-2 and TRBJ1-4, with D perhaps TRBD1 (6 bases). The CDR3 is 13 amino acids. Trimming left V 5 bases short and J 8 bases short, with 12 bases between. Looked up from germline, CDR1 is SGHTA and CDR2 is FQGNSA. The CDR3 DNA reads as TGTGCCAGCAGCAGACAGGTCAGGGAAAAACTGTTTTTT. Translated, it gives CASSRQVREKLFF.

The chain couples TRBV7-9 to TRBJ2-1; a possible D gene is TRBD2 (5 bases). The V gene's germline CDR1 is SEHNR and CDR2 FQNEAQ (reference sequence). The V end was cut by 5 bases, the J end by 7 bases, with 21 bases between. The CDR3 runs 16 residues. The CDR3 sequence is CASSPTGSGRRNEQFF. For the CDR3, the DNA is TGTGCCAGCAGCCCCACGGGCTCGGGGAGAAGGAATGAGCAGTTCTTC. Supplemented by reference TRBV7-9 and TRBJ2-1, the full variable domain reads DTGVSQNPRHKITKRGQNVTFRCDPISEHNRLYWYRQTLGQGPEFLTYFQNEAQLEKSRLLSDRFSAERPKGSFSTLEIQRTEQGDSAMYLCASSPTGSGRRNEQFFGPGTRLTVL.

The chain links TRBV30 to TRBJ1-2; 7 bases are shared with TRBD1. CDR1 and CDR2 from the germline V gene are GTSNPN and SVGIG (reference sequence). V lost 4 bases to trimming and J lost 4 bases; unmatched junction nucleotides: 9. The CDR3 sequence is 14 residues long. CDR3 residues: CAWTTGTVFYGYTF. The DNA for the CDR3 is TGTGCCTGGACGACGGGGACAGTTTTCTATGGCTACACCTTC. The complete variable domain, with remaining parts taken from reference TRBV30 and TRBJ1-2, reads SQTIHQWPATLVQPVGSPLSLECTVEGTSNPNLYWYRQAAGRGLQLLFYSVGIGQISSEVPQNLSASRPQDRQFILSSKKLLLSDSGFYLCAWTTGTVFYGYTFGSGTRLTVV.

This chain uses TRBV7-8 with TRBJ1-2; no firm D call. Germline CDR1 reads SGHVS; CDR2 reads FQNEAQ. The CDR3 has 16 amino acids. The ends were cut back, 5 bases at V and 4 bases at J, with 20 bases in the middle. The CDR3 region is CASSPGLHKLLYGYTF. The CDR3 DNA reads as TGTGCCAGCAGCCCGGGCCTTCATAAACTCCTCTATGGCTACACCTTC.

The V and J genes are TRBV6-1 and TRBJ2-7, with D perhaps being TRBD1 or TRBD2 (5 bases each). This CDR3 has 12 amino acids. The V end lost 8 bases, the J end lost 2 bases, and 10 bases lay between the germline ends. Germline CDR1 is MNHNS and CDR2 is SASEGT. CDR3 nucleotide sequence: TGTGCCAGCCGGGACGCGACCTACGAGCAGTACTTC. This encodes CASRDATYEQYF.

This clone turned up a few times. The V call is TRBV2, the J call TRBJ2-7; 7 nucleotides line up with TRBD1. The CDR3 length is 14 residues. Germline V gene sequence: CDR1 SNHLY, CDR2 FYNNEI. V lost 4 bases to trimming and J lost 3 bases; unmatched junction nucleotides: 6. The CDR3 is CASSVRQGYYEQYF. The CDR3 nucleotides read TGTGCCAGCAGTGTACGACAGGGATACTACGAGCAGTACTTC.

CDR3 amino acids: CASSQTLGAFF. CDR3 in DNA: TGTGCCAGCAGTCAGACATTGGGAGCTTTCTTT. The genes are TRBV2 and TRBJ1-1, with D unresolved. Germline CDR1 and CDR2: SNHLY and FYNNEI. With 5 bases removed from V and 10 bases from J, the gap between germline ends came to 11 bases. The CDR3 extends over 11 amino acids.

The rearrangement uses TRBV4-1 and TRBJ1-1; maybe TRBD1 (6 bases). This CDR3 has 14 residues. The germline V gene encodes CDR1 MGHRA and CDR2 YSYEKL. V lost 2 bases, J lost 3 bases, and 10 bases lay in between. CDR3 nucleotides: TGCGCCAGCAGCCAATTTCAGGGGTACACTGAAGCTTTCTTT. Translating gives CASSQFQGYTEAFF.

V usage is TRBV19 and J usage is TRBJ1-5; D is uncertain. Between the trimmed V and J ends, which lost 6 bases and 2 bases, there was a span of 20 bases. The CDR3 contains 17 residues. Germline V gives CDR1 LNHDA, CDR2 SQIVND (reference sequence). The CDR3 nucleotides read TGTGCCAGTAGAGACACGACGCGGGCTTATGGCAATCAGCCCCAGCATTTT. Protein product: CASRDTTRAYGNQPQHF.

V and J are TRBV6-1 and TRBJ2-5, with a tentative D call TRBD2 (5 bases). V was shortened by 5 bases and J by 1 base, with 8 bases between the two germline ends. CDR3 length: 13 amino acids. Per the germline V gene, CDR1 is MNHNS and CDR2 is SASEGT. The CDR3 nucleotides are TGTGCCAGCAGTCCCGGGATCCAAGAGACCCAGTACTTC. Translating gives CASSPGIQETQYF.

The chain is built from TRBV11-1 and TRBJ1-2; D not certain. Trimming cost V 5 bases and J 7 bases, with 11 bases left between them. Germline CDR1 is SGHAT and CDR2 is FQDESV (reference sequence). The CDR3 is 12 amino acids. For the CDR3, the DNA is TGTGCCAGCAGCGGCATTTGGCCTGGCTACACCTTC. Translated: CASSGIWPGYTF.

The V and J genes are TRBV6-1 and TRBJ1-2; D uncertain. Germline CDR1 reads MNHNS; CDR2 reads SASEGT. V lost 2 bases and J lost 3, with 7 bases in between. The CDR3 has 13 residues. CDR3 sequence: CASSESGHYGYTF. The CDR3 DNA sequence: TGTGCCAGCAGTGAATCAGGTCACTATGGCTACACCTTC.

This clone has just one count. The chain is built from TRBV19 and TRBJ1-1; possibly TRBD1 for D (6 bases). The length of the CDR3 is 14 residues. Germline V lookup: CDR1 LNHDA, CDR2 SQIVND (reference sequence). V lost 8 bases to trimming and J lost 0 bases, with 13 bases between them. Here the CDR3 reads CASRKGTMNTEAFF. The CDR3 region has the DNA TGTGCCAGTCGTAAGGGGACAATGAACACTGAAGCTTTCTTT.

This sequence joins TRBV18 and TRBJ2-7; D gene ambiguous. Germline CDR1 reads KGHSH; CDR2 reads LQKENI. This CDR3 region has 11 residues. Trimming stripped 1 base from V and 4 bases from J, with 2 bases between. DNA of the CDR3: TGTGCCAGCTCACCACAATACGAGCAGTACTTC. Translating it yields CASSPQYEQYF.

The V and J genes are TRBV7-2 and TRBJ2-7; D is unresolved. With 3 bases removed from V and 6 bases from J, the gap between germline ends came to 9 bases. Looked up from germline, CDR1 is SGHTA and CDR2 is FQGNSA. This CDR3 has 12 amino acids. For the CDR3, the DNA is TGTGCCAGCAGCTTCCGGTCTGGCGAGCAGTACTTC. Translating it yields CASSFRSGEQYF.

The J gene is TRBJ1-3, the V gene TRBV27; 11 nucleotides align to TRBD1. Germline values: CDR1 MNHEY, CDR2 SMNVEV (reference sequence). The length of the CDR3 is 20 residues. The V gene end was trimmed by 5 bases and the J gene end by 1 base; junction bases not matched to a gene: 16. The CDR3 region has the DNA TGTGCCAGCAGTCCTTATTCGGGGACAGGGGGGAATGGTTCTGGAAACACCATATATTTT. Protein sequence: CASSPYSGTGGNGSGNTIYF.

V gene TRBV5-1 combines with J gene TRBJ2-3, with TRBD1 matching over 7 bases. The V segment lost 0 bases and the J segment 4 bases; nucleotides outside the gene matches: 5. The CDR3 sequence is 15 residues long. The germline V gene has CDR1 SGHRS and CDR2 YFSETQ. The CDR3 DNA is TGCGCCAGCAGCTTGGGAGGGGGCTCCCCAGATACGCAGTATTTT. It codes for CASSLGGGSPDTQYF.

This clone was detected only a few times. The rearrangement uses TRBV10-3 and TRBJ1-2; perhaps TRBD1 as D (6 bases). V gave up 3 bases and J gave up 0 bases, with 8 bases separating them. The CDR3 totals 14 residues. Germline assignment: CDR1 ENHRY and CDR2 SYGVKD. DNA for the CDR3: TGTGCCATCAGTGAACAGGGCACTAACTATGGCTACACCTTC. Residues: CAISEQGTNYGYTF.

J is TRBJ2-2 and V is TRBV7-2; D unresolved. The V and J ends lost 1 base and 5 bases respectively, with 17 bases between them. In germline, CDR1 is SGHTA, CDR2 FQGNSA. The CDR3 sequence is 17 residues long. CDR3 DNA: TGTGCCAGCAGCTTAGTCGCATTCGTGGATAGGACCGGGGAGCTGTTTTTT. This encodes CASSLVAFVDRTGELFF.

V gene TRBV6-5 combines with J gene TRBJ2-7; D remains unclear. This CDR3 has 11 residues. Germline V CDR1 and CDR2: MNHEY, SVGAGI. V was shortened by 2 bases and J by 13 bases, with 12 bases between the two germline ends. The CDR3 DNA reads as TGTGCCAGCAGTTACCCAGACCATCGATACTTC. It specifies CASSYPDHRYF.

The chain has TRBV29-1 and TRBJ1-2; D is uncertain. In germline, CDR1 is SQVTM, CDR2 ANQGSEA. The CDR3 length is 14 residues. The V gene lost 2 bases and the J gene lost 4 bases, with 14 bases spanning the gap. In nucleotides, the CDR3 is TGCAGCGTTGAAAGAGGGCAAGTGACCTATGGCTACACCTTC. This codes for CSVERGQVTYGYTF.

The chain employs TRBV30 and TRBJ1-1; perhaps TRBD1 as D (5 bases). V was trimmed by 5 bases and J by 1 base, leaving 11 bases between them. The CDR3 loop spans 13 amino acids. Per germline, CDR1 GTSNPN and CDR2 SVGIG (reference sequence). This CDR3 is CAWAPGGNTEAFF. CDR3 DNA: TGTGCCTGGGCCCCGGGGGGGAACACTGAAGCTTTCTTT.

CDR3 loop: CASSFRATTNEKLFF. The CDR3 DNA follows: TGTGCCAGCAGCTTCCGGGCTACCACTAATGAAAAACTGTTTTTT. The chain carries TRBV7-2 and TRBJ1-4; D gene unclear. V shed 3 bases and J shed 2 bases, with 10 bases lying between them. This CDR3 is built from 15 residues. Germline V gene lookup returns CDR1 SGHTA and CDR2 FQGNSA.

This clone was counted a few times. The rearrangement links TRBV5-1 to TRBJ1-2, with 9 bases lining up with TRBD1. Germline V gene sequence: CDR1 SGHRS, CDR2 YFSETQ. Trimming at V came to 3 bases and at J to 8 bases, leaving 11 bases not matched to a gene. The length of the CDR3 is 15 residues. The CDR3 DNA reads TGCGCCAGCAGCTCCATCCCGGGACAGGGCGAAGGCTACACCTTC. It encodes CASSSIPGQGEGYTF. Based on the CDR3 plus reference TRBV5-1 and TRBJ1-2, the full variable domain is KAGVTQTPRYLIKTRGQQVTLSCSPISGHRSVSWYQQTPGQGLQFLFEYFSETQRNKGNFPGRFSGRQFSNSRSEMNVSTLELGDSALYLCASSSIPGQGEGYTFGSGTRLTVV.

The chain employs TRBV7-8 and TRBJ1-2; TRBD1 matches 8 bases. V lost 1 base, J lost 4 bases, and 5 bases stayed unmatched. The CDR3 has 15 residues. The germline CDR1 and CDR2 sequences are SGHVS and FQNEAQ. CDR3 nucleotides: TGTGCCAGCAGCTTAGAGGCCAGGGGGCTCTATGGCTACACCTTC. Protein sequence: CASSLEARGLYGYTF.

The genes are TRBV5-4 and TRBJ2-6; no definite D call. V was cut by 0 bases and J by 0 bases, with 4 bases left in between. This CDR3 has 15 residues. The germline gives CDR1 SGHNT, CDR2 YYREEE (reference sequence). As DNA, the CDR3 is TGTGCCAGCAGCTTGGATATCTCTGGGGCCAACGTCCTGACTTTC. It codes for CASSLDISGANVLTF. Using reference TRBV5-4 and TRBJ2-6 for the parts outside the CDR3, the full variable domain is ETGVTQSPTHLIKTRGQQVTLRCSSQSGHNTVSWYQQALGQGPQFIFQYYREEENGRGNFPPRFSGLQFPNYSSELNVNALELDDSALYLCASSLDISGANVLTFGAGSRLTVL.